These 30 T cell receptor beta chains came from one sample sequenced in a study of cytomegalovirus exposure and HLA in healthy donors. Primers included in the PCR were 60 Vbeta and 13 Jbeta primers. Measured with immunoSEQ multiplex PCR; TCRdb has only the in-frame clones, and not every one. The table has around 200,000 clones, under 80% seen once. Material for sequencing was PBMCs. These receptor sequences come from a man aged 40-50 years in good health and CMV-seronegative.

The chain employs TRBV30 and TRBJ2-5; 7 bases line up with TRBD2. Trimming took 2 bases from V and 5 from J; bases not matched to a gene: 5. The CDR3 is 13 residues long. The germline V gene has CDR1 GTSNPN and CDR2 SVGIG (reference sequence). The CDR3 here is CAWSPGSGETQYF. In nucleotides, the CDR3 is TGTGCCTGGAGTCCAGGTAGCGGGGAGACCCAGTACTTC.

The rearrangement links TRBV6-5 to TRBJ2-3, with TRBD1 identical over 9 bases. V dropped 2 bases and J dropped 4; count of bases not matched to a gene: 4. The CDR3 is 15 residues long. Germline V lookup: CDR1 MNHEY, CDR2 SVGAGI. The DNA for the CDR3 is TGTGCCAGCAGTTACGAACAGGGGGCCCCAGATACGCAGTATTTT. Protein sequence: CASSYEQGAPDTQYF.

The chain employs TRBV7-9 and TRBJ1-1; 7 bases fit TRBD1. J was trimmed by 1 base and V by 5 bases; bases with no gene match: 1. The CDR3 extends over 13 amino acids. CDR1 SEHNR and CDR2 FQNEAQ come from the germline V gene (reference sequence). The CDR3, as DNA: TGTGCCAGCAGCGGGACAGCGAACACTGAAGCTTTCTTT. Its translation is CASSGTANTEAFF.

V gene TRBV6-1 combines with J gene TRBJ2-1; 9 bases line up with TRBD1. With V trimmed by 5 bases and J by 4 bases, 6 bases remained unmatched. Germline V gene sequence: CDR1 MNHNS, CDR2 SASEGT. This CDR3 contains 15 residues. The CDR3 coding sequence is TGTGCCAGCAGTCCCGGGACAGGGACTTACAATGAGCAGTTCTTC. Translating it yields CASSPGTGTYNEQFF.

This rearrangement joins TRBV5-4 to TRBJ1-1; 10 positions agree with TRBD1. J gave up 4 bases and V 1 base, and 7 bases lay outside the gene matches. The germline CDR1 and CDR2 sequences are SGHNT and YYREEE (reference sequence). The CDR3 is 16 residues long. CDR3 coding DNA: TGTGCCAGCAGCTTGAACCGGGACAGGGGCTCCACTGAAGCTTTCTTT. This sequence encodes CASSLNRDRGSTEAFF. Full variable domain (remainder filled in from reference TRBV5-4 and TRBJ1-1): ETGVTQSPTHLIKTRGQQVTLRCSSQSGHNTVSWYQQALGQGPQFIFQYYREEENGRGNFPPRFSGLQFPNYSSELNVNALELDDSALYLCASSLNRDRGSTEAFFGQGTRLTVV.

In DNA form, the CDR3 reads TGTGCCAGCAGCAAAGGTGATTCGGGCGGGAAAGCCTACGAGCAGTACTTC. This encodes CASSKGDSGGKAYEQYF. The chain uses TRBV21-1 and TRBJ2-7; the listed D gene, TRBD2, was not tested against the DNA. TRBV21-1 is a pseudogene locus. CDR3 length: 17 amino acids.

This clone came up many times. The chain links TRBV30 to TRBJ1-1; 8 positions agree with TRBD1. The germline gives CDR1 GTSNPN, CDR2 SVGIG (reference sequence). The CDR3 consists of 17 residues. With 0 bases clipped from V and 6 bases from J, the junction kept 15 bases outside the gene matches. The CDR3 bases are TGTGCCTGGAGTGTTAAGGGGCAGGGGGCGCGGCACTCTGAAGCTTTCTTT. It encodes CAWSVKGQGARHSEAFF.

This clone appeared a few times. The chain employs TRBV28 and TRBJ1-5; D gene uncertain. This CDR3 region has 17 residues. The germline V and J ends were trimmed by 2 bases and 3 bases, with 17 bases remaining between them. Germline V gives CDR1 MDHEN, CDR2 SYDVKM. In DNA form, the CDR3 reads TGTGCCAGCAGTTTAAGTGAGAGCACAGCCACCAATCAGCCCCAGCATTTT. Encoded protein: CASSLSESTATNQPQHF.

The chain carries TRBV7-9 and TRBJ2-7; no reliable D call. Trimming stripped 1 base from V and 9 bases from J, with 13 bases between. This CDR3 has 13 amino acids. CDR1 and CDR2 (germline): SEHNR, FQNEAQ (reference sequence). In nucleotides, the CDR3 is TGTGCCAGCAGCTTAGACCGGTCAGGATGGCAGTACTTC. This gives the protein CASSLDRSGWQYF.

The chain joins TRBV28 to TRBJ2-7; maybe TRBD2 (7 bases). The CDR3 runs to 14 residues. Germline V lookup: CDR1 MDHEN, CDR2 SYDVKM. Trimming pared 2 bases from V and 7 bases from J, leaving 15 bases between. This chain's CDR3 is CASSLEQGGREQYF. CDR3 DNA sequence: TGTGCCAGCAGTTTAGAACAGGGAGGGCGGGAGCAGTACTTC.

The chain uses TRBV5-4 and TRBJ2-7, with TRBD2 matching over 10 bases. The J segment lost 2 bases and the V segment lost 1 base, leaving 3 bases of the junction unmatched. The CDR3 extends over 15 amino acids. Germline values: CDR1 SGHNT, CDR2 YYREEE (reference sequence). CDR3 sequence (DNA): TGTGCCAGCAGCTTGAGCAGCGGGGGGGCCTACGAGCAGTACTTC. Protein sequence: CASSLSSGGAYEQYF.

Only a few counts were recorded for this clone. The V call is TRBV14, the J call TRBJ2-7, with D possibly matching TRBD1 (5 bases). The CDR3 has 14 residues. Germline V gene sequence: CDR1 SGHDN, CDR2 FVKESK. V lost 0 bases and J 5 bases, leaving 11 bases between the germline ends. CDR3 amino acids: CASSQEYGADEQYF. The CDR3 nucleotides read TGTGCCAGCAGCCAAGAATATGGGGCCGACGAGCAGTACTTC.

The chain joins TRBV30 to TRBJ1-4; the D gene is possibly TRBD1 (5 bases). This CDR3 spans 12 amino acids. The germline gives CDR1 GTSNPN, CDR2 SVGIG (reference sequence). Trimming took 3 bases from V and 10 from J, leaving 12 bases between them. The CDR3 reads CAWRRDRSKLFF. The CDR3 DNA follows: TGTGCCTGGAGGCGGGACCGCTCAAAACTGTTTTTT. The whole variable domain, filled in from reference TRBV30 and TRBJ1-4, reads SQTIHQWPATLVQPVGSPLSLECTVEGTSNPNLYWYRQAAGRGLQLLFYSVGIGQISSEVPQNLSASRPQDRQFILSSKKLLLSDSGFYLCAWRRDRSKLFFGSGTQLSVL.

The chain links TRBV7-3 to TRBJ2-2; D is unclear. The germline gives CDR1 SGHTA, CDR2 FQGTGA. The CDR3 runs 15 residues. Trimming left V 1 base short and J 2 bases short, with 8 bases between. CDR3 DNA sequence: TGTGCCAGCAGCTTAAACCCTAGAAACACCGGGGAGCTGTTTTTT. Translating it yields CASSLNPRNTGELFF.

The gene calls are TRBV5-1 and TRBJ1-1; maybe TRBD1 (6 bases). V lost 6 bases and J 10 bases, leaving 25 bases between the germline ends. Germline-derived CDR1 and CDR2 are SGHRS and YFSETQ. There are 15 residues in the CDR3. The CDR3 DNA sequence: TGCGCCAGCAACCCTATTATTGGACAGCGGGATGGAGCTTTCTTT. It codes for CASNPIIGQRDGAFF.

The V and J genes are TRBV6-1 and TRBJ1-5; possibly TRBD1 for D (6 bases). The germline V gene encodes CDR1 MNHNS and CDR2 SASEGT. V was pared by 2 bases and J by 4 bases, with 9 bases between. The CDR3 is 14 residues long. Here the CDR3 reads CASSENRVNQPQHF. DNA for the CDR3: TGTGCCAGCAGTGAAAACAGGGTGAATCAGCCCCAGCATTTT.

This clone was seen a handful of times. Other nucleotide sequences in the sample specify the same CDR3. The chain recombines TRBV27 with TRBJ2-7; the match to TRBD2 covers 14 bases. Germline V CDR1 and CDR2: MNHEY, SMNVEV (reference sequence). The CDR3 consists of 15 residues. The ends lost 4 bases at V and 4 bases at J; junction bases unmatched: 3. The CDR3 loop reads CASSSRLAGGYEQYF. CDR3 bases: TGTGCCAGCAGTTCCCGACTAGCGGGAGGGTACGAGCAGTACTTC.

The table lists this clone with a few counts. The chain has TRBV30 and TRBJ2-7, with 9 bases lining up with TRBD2. CDR1 GTSNPN and CDR2 SVGIG come from the germline V gene (reference sequence). The CDR3 spans 15 residues. V was clipped by 0 bases and J by 2 bases; unmatched bases: 5. Here the CDR3 DNA reads TGTGCCTGGAGTGTATCGCCTAGCGGGGCCTACGAGCAGTACTTC. Amino acid sequence: CAWSVSPSGAYEQYF.

The chain joins TRBV7-3 to TRBJ2-5; D is ambiguous. The DNA matches TRBJ2-7 better at its end, which makes the J call doubtful. CDR1 and CDR2 (germline): SGHTA, FQGTGA. The CDR3 is 13 residues long. DNA of the CDR3: TGTGCCAGCAGCTTAATCGGCGGATACGAGCAGTACTTC. Translating gives CASSLIGGYEQYF.

The sample holds a few counts of this clone. The chain recombines TRBV7-8 with TRBJ1-5; D not resolved. The CDR3 covers 16 residues. Germline V gene data show CDR1 as SGHVS and CDR2 as FQNEAQ. The V and J ends lost 7 bases and 0 bases respectively, with 16 bases between them. Here the CDR3 reads CASTLNELYSNQPQHF. As DNA, the CDR3 is TGTGCCAGCACCCTAAACGAACTGTATAGCAATCAGCCCCAGCATTTT.

The chain couples TRBV13 to TRBJ2-3, with 7 bases fitting TRBD1. The CDR3 extends over 14 amino acids. Germline CDR1 and CDR2: PRHDT and FYEKMQ (reference sequence). Germline trimming cut 7 bases from V and 0 bases from J; bases unmatched to any gene: 4. CDR3 bases: TGTGCCAGCACAAACAGGGGTAGCACAGATACGCAGTATTTT. Residues: CASTNRGSTDTQYF.

The chain is built from TRBV11-2 and TRBJ2-7; D unresolved. The germline V and J ends were trimmed by 5 bases and 3 bases, with 5 bases remaining between them. CDR3 length equals 11 residues. In germline, CDR1 is SGHAT, CDR2 FQNNGV. For the CDR3, the DNA is TGTGCCAGCAGCCCACACTACGAGCAGTACTTC. As protein: CASSPHYEQYF.

The chain recombines TRBV30 with TRBJ2-7; 8 bases map to TRBD1. Germline V gene data show CDR1 as GTSNPN and CDR2 as SVGIG (reference sequence). CDR3 length: 14 residues. V shed 3 bases, J shed 7 bases, and the junction held 11 bases outside the gene matches. The CDR3 region has the DNA TGTGCCTGGAGGCCCCGGACAGGGACGAGAGAGCAGTACTTC. Its translation is CAWRPRTGTREQYF.

V gene TRBV5-8 combines with J gene TRBJ2-7; 7 positions agree with TRBD2. The CDR3 totals 13 residues. V was pared by 4 bases and J by 7 bases, with 8 bases of the junction left unmatched. The V gene's germline CDR1 is SGHTS and CDR2 YDEGEE. The CDR3 loop is CASSPRTRWEQYF. As DNA, the CDR3 is TGTGCCAGCAGCCCGCGGACTAGATGGGAGCAGTACTTC.

J is TRBJ2-1 and V is TRBV30; the match to TRBD2 covers 9 bases. The CDR3 totals 14 residues. Germline V gives CDR1 GTSNPN, CDR2 SVGIG (reference sequence). The ends lost 4 bases at V and 4 bases at J; junction bases unmatched: 5. CDR3 nucleotide sequence: TGTGCCTGGACTCTAGCGGGATTATACAATGAGCAGTTCTTC. Protein product: CAWTLAGLYNEQFF. The full variable domain, completed using reference TRBV30 and TRBJ2-1, is SQTIHQWPATLVQPVGSPLSLECTVEGTSNPNLYWYRQAAGRGLQLLFYSVGIGQISSEVPQNLSASRPQDRQFILSSKKLLLSDSGFYLCAWTLAGLYNEQFFGPGTRLTVL.

The gene calls are TRBV28 and TRBJ1-5; TRBD1 might be the D (6 bases). Between the trimmed V and J ends, which lost 5 bases and 4 bases, there was a span of 12 bases. Germline loops: CDR1 MDHEN, CDR2 SYDVKM. This CDR3 has 14 amino acids. CDR3 amino acids: CASSRAGENQPQHF. CDR3 nucleotide sequence: TGTGCCAGCAGTCGGGCAGGGGAGAATCAGCCCCAGCATTTT.

This clone was seen only once. This chain links TRBV5-1 with TRBJ2-2; 14 bases map to TRBD2. V shed 4 bases, J shed 2 bases, and the junction held 10 bases outside the gene matches. Germline V lookup: CDR1 SGHRS, CDR2 YFSETQ. The CDR3 has 19 amino acids. The CDR3 nucleotides are TGCGCCAGCAGCGCAAGGGGACTAGCGGGGGCGTATAACACCGGGGAGCTGTTTTTT. This translates into CASSARGLAGAYNTGELFF.

The chain employs TRBV11-2 and TRBJ1-4; tentative D call: TRBD1 (6 bases). The CDR3 consists of 19 residues. Germline lookup yields CDR1 SGHAT and CDR2 FQNNGV. Between the trimmed V and J ends, which lost 2 bases and 8 bases, there was a span of 27 bases. The CDR3 DNA reads TGTGCCAGCAGCTTACGCGCCCCGGGGGGCGCATTTTGGTCCGAAAAACTGTTTTTT. Amino acids: CASSLRAPGGAFWSEKLFF.

The V and J genes are TRBV30 and TRBJ2-1, with 7 bases lining up with TRBD2. With 0 bases clipped from V and 5 bases from J, the junction kept 7 bases outside the gene matches. The germline gives CDR1 GTSNPN, CDR2 SVGIG (reference sequence). The CDR3 totals 15 residues. The DNA of the CDR3 is TGTGCCTGGAGTGTTGGGGGAGGGCGACACAATGAGCAGTTCTTC. It codes for CAWSVGGGRHNEQFF.

Only a few counts were recorded for this clone. The CDR3 region has the DNA TGTGCCAGCAGCACCACTACGGAGACCCAGTACTTC. It translates to CASSTTTETQYF. The rearrangement uses TRBV7-6 and TRBJ2-5, with unresolved D. Germline V lookup: CDR1 SGHVS, CDR2 FNYEAQ. This CDR3 spans 12 amino acids. Trimming shortened V by 5 bases and J by 5 bases, and 9 bases separated the two germline ends.